This T cell receptor beta chain comes out of a study of early T cells in non-severe SARS-CoV-2 infection. At the level of the study: Sequenced material consisted of bulk RNA (from unsorted whole blood), and chains were unpaired.

MiXCR, run by TCRdb on the 5' RACE reads, gives a single entry per CDR3 protein. The table shows 70,000 to 95,000 distinct CDR3 sequences, with more than 7.5% occurring only once. CDR3 length equals 13 residues. V dropped 5 bases and J dropped 5 bases, with 9 bases sitting between them. Germline V gene lookup returns CDR1 MDHEN and CDR2 SYDVKM. The chain is built from TRBV28 and TRBJ2-2; a weak D match, TRBD1 (6 bases). Sample: whole blood. This sequence originates from an adult who was a healthcare worker with PCR-confirmed SARS-CoV-2 infection or an uninfected control (not recorded which). This CDR3 is CASSEGGTGELFF. The CDR3, as DNA: TGTGCCAGCAGTGAAGGGGGAACCGGGGAGCTGTTTTTT.